This T cell receptor (beta chain) was profiled in a study of blood T cell repertoires in COVID-19. Study background: Sources were T cells, B-cell-depleted T cells, or PBMCs; the material itself was cDNA or gDNA.

With V trimmed by 3 bases and J by 1 base, 4 bases remained unmatched. The germline V gene encodes CDR1 MDHEN and CDR2 SYDVKM. This CDR3 region has 15 residues. The table came from immunoSEQ multiplex PCR; TCRdb's copy has only in-frame clones and leaves some out. This sample has approximately 240,000 clones, with approximately 80% found just once. The sample was peripheral blood. The rearrangement joins TRBV28 to TRBJ2-3; 7 positions agree with TRBD2. This receptor was obtained from a woman between 40 and 50 years old who had recovered from COVID-19. The CDR3 DNA follows: TGTGCCAGCAGTTTTGGGGGGGGAGGCACAGATACGCAGTATTTT. It is translated as CASSFGGGGTDTQYF.